The clone carrying this TCR beta chain was counted a single time. This sample was included in a study of blood T cell repertoires in COVID-19. For the study at large: Acute and convalescent COVID-19 specimens originated in the United States, Italy and Spain. T cells, B-cell-depleted T cells, or PBMCs provided the cDNA or gDNA that served as material.

Per the study methods: From reference gene primer amplification, estimates of nucleated cell counts were derived. TCRdb's copy holds only in-frame clones and misses some; the assay was immunoSEQ multiplex PCR. That table furnishes V, J and clone size, whereas the DNA furnished D and trimming. The sample has 200,000 to 250,000 clones; roughly 82% are singletons. Input material: peripheral blood. This clonotype was obtained from a man between 45 and 60 years old with active or convalescent COVID-19.

The DNA of the CDR3 is TGCAGCGCTAGGACAGATTCCCTCTATGGCTACACCTTC. Protein sequence: CSARTDSLYGYTF. This chain links TRBV29-1 with TRBJ1-2; weak D call: TRBD1 (6 bases). Germline lookup yields CDR1 SQVTM and CDR2 ANQGSEA. The CDR3 runs 13 residues. Between the trimmed V and J ends, which lost 7 bases and 4 bases, there was a span of 16 bases.